The TCR beta chain described here comes from a study of blood T cell repertoires in COVID-19. Study context: The cDNA or gDNA used as material had been derived from T cells, B-cell-depleted T cells, or PBMCs.

Trimming cost V 0 bases and J 4 bases; bases outside gene matches: 8. Germline-derived CDR1 and CDR2 are MGHRA and YSYEKL. The CDR3 is made up of 17 amino acids. Original methodology: From reference gene primer amplification, estimates of nucleated cell counts were derived. Profiling relied on immunoSEQ multiplex PCR, and the TCRdb table lists in-frame clones only, not all of them. V, J and clone size are those of that table, while D and trimming were read from the DNA. The data hold approximately 70,000 clones, with 90% observed a single time. The origin of this receptor is a woman aged 18-29 years with acute or convalescent COVID-19. The chain employs TRBV4-1 and TRBJ2-1, with 8 bases lining up with TRBD2. Sequencing input: peripheral blood. CDR3 sequence (DNA): TGCGCCAGCAGCCAAGATCACCTAAGCGGGAGTTACAATGAGCAGTTCTTC. Its protein is CASSQDHLSGSYNEQFF.